The 8 T cell receptor beta chains listed next were all sequenced from one sample in a study of blood T cell repertoires in COVID-19. Profiling relied on immunoSEQ multiplex PCR, and the TCRdb table lists in-frame clones only, not all of them. The sample lists about 210,000 clones; about 85% were seen once. Sequencing used peripheral blood. These receptors were collected from a middle-aged man with acute or convalescent COVID-19.

The V gene is TRBV10-1, the J gene TRBJ2-1; a possible D gene is TRBD1 (6 bases). The CDR3 totals 17 residues. CDR1 is WNHNN and CDR2 is SYGVQD in the germline V gene (reference sequence). The V gene lost 3 bases and the J gene lost 7 bases, with 22 bases spanning the gap. Here the CDR3 reads CASSEASSRGLQNEQFF. For the CDR3, the DNA is TGCGCCAGCAGTGAAGCGAGCTCCAGGGGATTACAGAATGAGCAGTTCTTC.

The V and J genes are TRBV6-5 and TRBJ1-5, with a possible D match to TRBD1 (6 bases). The germline V gene encodes CDR1 MNHEY and CDR2 SVGAGI. The CDR3 spans 15 residues. V dropped 6 bases and J dropped 3 bases, with 15 bases sitting between them. CDR3 in amino acids: CASRSNREINQPQHF. The CDR3 DNA reads TGTGCCAGCAGATCAAACAGGGAAATCAATCAGCCCCAGCATTTT.

The chain has TRBV19 and TRBJ2-6; maybe TRBD1 (6 bases). This CDR3 contains 18 residues. CDR1 is LNHDA, CDR2 SQIVND, per germline (reference sequence). V was cut by 4 bases and J by 4 bases, with 20 bases left in between. This CDR3 reads CASSRGRRGSVGANVLTF. The CDR3 nucleotides read TGTGCCAGTAGTAGGGGGCGGAGAGGGTCCGTCGGGGCCAACGTCCTGACTTTC.

This clone was counted only a few times. This CDR3 is also generated by other DNA sequences in the sample. The chain carries TRBV27 and TRBJ2-6; the D is unclear. The germline gives CDR1 MNHEY, CDR2 SMNVEV (reference sequence). V was clipped by 7 bases and J by 2 bases, with 9 bases between them. The CDR3 is 14 amino acids. CDR3 DNA sequence: TGTGCCAGCAAAGTGGGCGCTGGGGCCAACGTCCTGACTTTC. It codes for CASKVGAGANVLTF.

This clone was detected a few times. The chain couples TRBV27 to TRBJ1-2, with D perhaps matching TRBD1 (6 bases). Germline CDR1 reads MNHEY; CDR2 reads SMNVEV (reference sequence). V lost 3 bases, J lost 4 bases, and 12 bases lay in between. The CDR3 runs 14 residues. The CDR3 coding sequence is TGTGCCAGCAGTTTTGCGGGGGCCAGCTATGGCTACACCTTC. Translated: CASSFAGASYGYTF.

The V gene is TRBV5-8, the J gene TRBJ2-7, with a weak D call TRBD1 (6 bases). The germline gives CDR1 SGHTS, CDR2 YDEGEE. The V end lost 0 bases, the J end lost 2 bases, and 9 bases lay between the germline ends. The CDR3 consists of 14 residues. This CDR3 is CASSLGGPAYEQYF. The DNA of the CDR3 is TGTGCCAGCAGCTTGGGGGGGCCCGCCTACGAGCAGTACTTC.

As regards this clone: The identical CDR3 is also encoded by other nucleotide sequences in the sample. This chain links TRBV6-2 or TRBV6-3 with TRBJ2-5; 9 nucleotides agree with TRBD1. From germline, CDR1 is MNHEY and CDR2 SVGEGT. Trimming cost V 6 bases and J 1 base; bases outside gene matches: 6. The CDR3 runs 15 residues. CDR3 nucleotides: TGTGCCAGCAGCCGACAGGGGGTACCCCAAGAGACCCAGTACTTC. Amino acid sequence: CASSRQGVPQETQYF.

The rearrangement links TRBV27 to TRBJ2-7; 10 positions agree with TRBD1. The CDR3 consists of 14 residues. V lost 5 bases, J lost 5 bases, and 6 bases stayed unmatched. CDR1 and CDR2 from the germline V gene are MNHEY and SMNVEV (reference sequence). CDR3 region: CASSPTGGEDEQYF. CDR3 nucleotides: TGTGCCAGCAGTCCGACAGGGGGCGAGGACGAGCAGTACTTC.